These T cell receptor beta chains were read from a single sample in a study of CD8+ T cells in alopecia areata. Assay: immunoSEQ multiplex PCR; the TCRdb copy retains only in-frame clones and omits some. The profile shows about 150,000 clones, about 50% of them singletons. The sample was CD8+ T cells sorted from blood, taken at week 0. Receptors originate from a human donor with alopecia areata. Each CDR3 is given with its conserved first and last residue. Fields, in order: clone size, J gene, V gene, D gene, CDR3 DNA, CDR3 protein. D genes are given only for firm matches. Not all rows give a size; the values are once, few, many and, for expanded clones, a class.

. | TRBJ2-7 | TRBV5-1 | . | TGCGCCAGCAGCCCGTCCCAGGGGCGCGCCTACGAGCAGTACTTC | CASSPSQGRAYEQYF
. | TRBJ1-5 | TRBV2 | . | TGTGCCAGCAGTCTGACAGATTTTAGCAATCAGCCCCAGCATTTT | CASSLTDFSNQPQHF
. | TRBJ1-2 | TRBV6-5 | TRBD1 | TGTGCCAGCAGTCCAACAGGGGAAAACTATGGCTACACCTTC | CASSPTGENYGYTF
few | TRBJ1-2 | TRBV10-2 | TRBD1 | TGCGCCAGCAGTGAGGACCCGGGACAGGGTTTTGGCTACACCTTC | CASSEDPGQGFGYTF
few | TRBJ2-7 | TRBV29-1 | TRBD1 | TGCAGCGTTGAAGGCATAACAGGGGGCGCGGCCTACGAGCAGTACTTC | CSVEGITGGAAYEQYF
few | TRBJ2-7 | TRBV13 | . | TGTGCCAGCAGCTTTTCCGGGACACCCATCTCCTACGAGCAGTACTTC | CASSFSGTPISYEQYF
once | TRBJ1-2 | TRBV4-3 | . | TGCGCCAGCAGCCAGGTGGGGGGCGGTGGCTACACCTTC | CASSQVGGGGYTF
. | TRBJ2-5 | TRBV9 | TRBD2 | TGTGCCAGCAGCGTAGCTAGCGGAGAGACCCAGTACTTC | CASSVASGETQYF
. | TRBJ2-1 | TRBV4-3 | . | TGCGCCAGCAGCCGATTAAGTGGAGTTGGCAATGAGCAGTTCTTC | CASSRLSGVGNEQFF
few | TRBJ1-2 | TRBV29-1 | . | TGCAGCGACTACGGGAGGTCAGGTGGCTACACCTTC | CSDYGRSGGYTF
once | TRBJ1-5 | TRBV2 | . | TGTGCCAGCAGTGAATTGGTGGGGGGGAATCAGCCCCAGCATTTT | CASSELVGGNQPQHF
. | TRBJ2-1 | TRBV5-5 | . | TGTGCCAGCACCCCCCTAGAAATAAGGGCCGACAATGAGCAGTTCTTC | CASTPLEIRADNEQFF
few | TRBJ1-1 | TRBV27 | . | TGTGCCAGCAGTTTATCCCAGGGAGGGATGAACACTGAAGCTTTCTTT | CASSLSQGGMNTEAFF
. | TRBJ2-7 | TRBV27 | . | TGTGCCAGCAGGCCTAACCCCGCCTACGAGCAGTACTTC | CASRPNPAYEQYF
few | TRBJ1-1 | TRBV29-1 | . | TGCAGCGTTGACCCAGGGTATAACACTGAAGCTTTCTTT | CSVDPGYNTEAFF
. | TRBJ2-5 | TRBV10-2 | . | TGCGCCAGCCAAGGTTTGGCGGGACCACAAGAGACCCAGTACTTC | CASQGLAGPQETQYF
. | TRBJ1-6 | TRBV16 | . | TGTGCCAGCAGAGGATCAGGGAGTTCACCCCTCCACTTT | CASRGSGSSPLHF
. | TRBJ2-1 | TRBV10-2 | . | TGCGCCAGCAGCGGGCCTCTAGATGAGCAGTTCTTC | CASSGPLDEQFF
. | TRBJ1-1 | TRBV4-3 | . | TGCGCCAGCAGCCAAGGACTCCTGGACCCTGAAGCTTTCTTT | CASSQGLLDPEAFF
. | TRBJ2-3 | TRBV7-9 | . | TGTGCCAGCAGCCTGGGGCTCACAGATACGCAGTATTTT | CASSLGLTDTQYF
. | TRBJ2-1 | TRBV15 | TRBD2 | TGTGCCACCAGCAGACCTTCTAGCGGCAACAATGAGCAGTTCTTC | CATSRPSSGNNEQFF
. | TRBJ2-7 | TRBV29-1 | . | TGCAGCGTTGATTCTGGGGAGCAGTACTTC | CSVDSGEQYF
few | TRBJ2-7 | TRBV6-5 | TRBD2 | TGTGCCAGCAGTTACGATAGCGGGGGGGCCTACGAGCAGTACTTC | CASSYDSGGAYEQYF
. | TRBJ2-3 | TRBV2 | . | TGTGCCAGCGAACCGACAACTAGCACAGATACGCAGTATTTT | CASEPTTSTDTQYF
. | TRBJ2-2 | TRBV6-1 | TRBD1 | TGTGCCAGCAGTATACAGGGGGACACCGGGGAGCTGTTTTTT | CASSIQGDTGELFF
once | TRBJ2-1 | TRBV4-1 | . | TGCGCCAGCAGCCCCGGGGCCAGCGGCAATGAGCAGTTCTTC | CASSPGASGNEQFF
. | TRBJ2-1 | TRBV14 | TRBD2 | TGTGCCAGCAGCCAAGTTGGCAGGCTAGCGGGGGGCTACAATGAGCAGTTCTTC | CASSQVGRLAGGYNEQFF
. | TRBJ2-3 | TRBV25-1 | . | TGTGCCAGCAGTGGCCCCGGCACAGATACGCAGTATTTT | CASSGPGTDTQYF
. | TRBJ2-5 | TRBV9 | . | TGTGCCAGCAGCGCCCGGGACTCCCTCCAAGAGACCCAGTACTTC | CASSARDSLQETQYF
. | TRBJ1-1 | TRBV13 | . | TGTGCCAGCAGCCAGGCGCCGACTGAAGCTTTCTTT | CASSQAPTEAFF
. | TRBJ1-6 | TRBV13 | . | TGTGCCAGCAGCTTATCAGGGCCCAATTCACCCCTCCACTTT | CASSLSGPNSPLHF
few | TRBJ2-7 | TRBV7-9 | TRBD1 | TGTGCCAGCAACCTGGGGACAGGAGCCTACGAGCAGTACTTC | CASNLGTGAYEQYF
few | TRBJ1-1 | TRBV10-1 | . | TGCGCCAGCAGTGACAAGGACACTGAAGCTTTCTTT | CASSDKDTEAFF
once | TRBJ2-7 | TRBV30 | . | TGTGCCTGGAGTATAAATTCCGACGAGCAGTACTTC | CAWSINSDEQYF
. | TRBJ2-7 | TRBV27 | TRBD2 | TGTGCCAGCAGTTCCCGCGGGGGGGCTTACGACGAGCAGTACTTC | CASSSRGGAYDEQYF
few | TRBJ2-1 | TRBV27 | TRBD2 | TGTGCCAGCAACTTTTTTGCGGGAGACAATGAGCAGTTCTTC | CASNFFAGDNEQFF
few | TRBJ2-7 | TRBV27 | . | TGTGCCAGCAGTTTAGGCGGGGGCCGGGAGCAGTACTTC | CASSLGGGREQYF
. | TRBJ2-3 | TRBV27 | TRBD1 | TGTGCCAGCAGTTTATTCCCCTCGAACAGGGGGGATAGAGAGACAGATACGCAGTATTTT | CASSLFPSNRGDRETDTQYF
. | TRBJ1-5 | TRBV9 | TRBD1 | TGTGCCAGCAGCCCAGGGGGGAATCAGCCCCAGCATTTT | CASSPGGNQPQHF
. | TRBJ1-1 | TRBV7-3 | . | TGTGCCAGCAGCCTCATAGGTGTTAGGAACACTGAAGCTTTCTTT | CASSLIGVRNTEAFF
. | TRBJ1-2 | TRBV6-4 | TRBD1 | TGCGCCAGCAGTGAGTCTGCGGACAGGTTCGGAGGTGGCTACACCTTC | CASSESADRFGGGYTF
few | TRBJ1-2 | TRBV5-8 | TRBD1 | TGTGCCAGCAGCGGTGACAGGGGATTCTTGAATGGCTACACCTTC | CASSGDRGFLNGYTF
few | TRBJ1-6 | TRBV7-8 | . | TGTGCCAGCAGCGTGGGCGGGGCGCGGGGTAATTCACCCCTCCACTTT | CASSVGGARGNSPLHF
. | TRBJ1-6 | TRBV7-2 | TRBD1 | TGTGCCAGCAGCTATTACAGGGGAAGGTCCAATTCACCCCTCCACTTT | CASSYYRGRSNSPLHF
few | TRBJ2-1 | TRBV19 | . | TGTGCCAGTTCTCCTTTAGCAATAGCGGATGAGCAGTTCTTC | CASSPLAIADEQFF
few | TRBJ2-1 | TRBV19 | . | TGTGCCAGTAGTCTCCGGTCAGGGAGAGGTGAGCAGTTCTTC | CASSLRSGRGEQFF
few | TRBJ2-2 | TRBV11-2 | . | TGTGCCAGCAGCTCCATCCTCAGTTCTGGCGGGGAGCTGTTTTTT | CASSSILSSGGELFF
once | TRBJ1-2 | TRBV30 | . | TGTGCCTGGGCCCGCCCGGGGGCTAACTATGGCTACACCTTC | CAWARPGANYGYTF
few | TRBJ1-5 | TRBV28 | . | TGTGCCAGCAGCTATACTATCGGGTTCCAGCCCCAGCATTTT | CASSYTIGFQPQHF
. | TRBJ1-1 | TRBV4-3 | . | TGCGCCAGCAGCCAAGACCGGGGAAGCACTGAAGCTTTCTTT | CASSQDRGSTEAFF
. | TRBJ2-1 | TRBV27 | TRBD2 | TGTGCCAGCAGTGACTCGACTAGCGGGGGCAATGAGCAGTTCTTC | CASSDSTSGGNEQFF
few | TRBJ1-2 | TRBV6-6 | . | TGTGCCAGCAGTTACCTCCAGACCGAGGGAGGCTACACCTTC | CASSYLQTEGGYTF
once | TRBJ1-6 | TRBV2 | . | TGTGCCAGCAGCGGTGGATCTTCACCCCTCCACTTT | CASSGGSSPLHF
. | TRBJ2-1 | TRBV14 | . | TGTGCCAGCAGCGAAAACAATGAGCAGTTCTTC | CASSENNEQFF
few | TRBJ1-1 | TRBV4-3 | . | TGCGCCAGCAGCCAAGACCTCCCATGGTACCGCCACACTGAAGCTTTCTTT | CASSQDLPWYRHTEAFF
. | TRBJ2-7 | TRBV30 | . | TGTGCCTGGAGTGTACGACTGACCTACGAGCAGTACTTC | CAWSVRLTYEQYF
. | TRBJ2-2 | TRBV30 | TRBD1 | TGTGCCTGGAGTTTGGGGACAGCTAACACCGGGGAGCTGTTTTTT | CAWSLGTANTGELFF